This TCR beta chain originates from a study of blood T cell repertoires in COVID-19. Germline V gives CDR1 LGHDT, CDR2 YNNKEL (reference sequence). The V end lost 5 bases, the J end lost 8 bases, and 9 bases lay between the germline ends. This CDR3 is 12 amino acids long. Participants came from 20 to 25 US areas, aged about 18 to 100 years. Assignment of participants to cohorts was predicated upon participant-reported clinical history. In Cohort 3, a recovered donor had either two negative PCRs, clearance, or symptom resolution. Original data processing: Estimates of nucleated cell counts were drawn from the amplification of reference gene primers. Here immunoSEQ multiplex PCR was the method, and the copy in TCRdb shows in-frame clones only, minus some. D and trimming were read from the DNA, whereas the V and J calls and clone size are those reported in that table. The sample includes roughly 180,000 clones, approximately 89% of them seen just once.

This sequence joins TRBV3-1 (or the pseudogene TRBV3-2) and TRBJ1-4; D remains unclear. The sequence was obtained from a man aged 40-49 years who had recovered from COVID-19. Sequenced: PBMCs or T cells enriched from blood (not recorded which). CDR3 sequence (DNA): TGTGCCAGCAGCGGAGACGGCGAAAAACTGTTTTTT. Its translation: CASSGDGEKLFF.